This record concerns one T cell receptor (beta chain) sequence. The antigen is unknown. The CDR3 extends over 11 amino acids. Per germline, CDR1 SGHAT and CDR2 FQNNGV. The V segment lost 5 bases and the J segment 14 bases; nucleotides outside the gene matches: 4. The data are from a study of follicular helper T cells after annual influenza vaccination. In the study overall: For some subjects, blood spans the 2013-2014, 2014-2015 and 2015-2016 annual vaccinations. The study's findings and limits: Undersampling of larger non-cTfh compartments could not be excluded. Day 7 ICOS+CD38+ clones later appeared mostly in ICOS-CD38- cTfh.

Data came from immunoSEQ multiplex PCR; TCRdb stores just in-frame clones and leaves some out. The sample yields 5,600 or so clones, roughly four fifths seen once. As to time point: 2015-2016 season, pre-vaccination. The source was CXCR5- memory CD4+ T cells sorted from blood, collected on the day of influenza vaccination. The TCR comes from an adult who received the influenza vaccine. The chain combines TRBV11-2 with TRBJ2-1, with TRBD1 matching 9 bases. Here the CDR3 DNA reads TGTGCCAGCAGCACCCGGGACAGGGAGTTCTTC. Translating it yields CASSTRDREFF.